This note documents a single T cell receptor (beta chain) sequence. The sample is drawn from a study of blood T cell repertoires in COVID-19. Germline V gene data show CDR1 as LGHNA and CDR2 as YNFKEQ. Deletions cut 3 bases from V and 0 bases from J, with 15 bases between. The CDR3 sequence is 16 residues long. Generated by immunoSEQ multiplex PCR, the TCRdb table keeps only in-frame clones and is missing some. The sample lists about 190,000 clones, approximately 79% occurring once. V usage is TRBV4-2 and J usage is TRBJ2-7, with D maybe TRBD2 (6 bases). The clonotype originates from a middle-aged man who had recovered from COVID-19. Sequenced sample: peripheral blood. CDR3 sequence (DNA): TGTGCCAGCAGCCAGGGGGGTCAACCACGCTCCTACGAGCAGTACTTC. Protein: CASSQGGQPRSYEQYF.